This entry concerns a single T cell receptor (beta chain). Its antigen is as yet unknown. RNA transcripts gave rise to amplified TCR beta CDR3 regions. The HTBI set primed first-round TCR CDR3 RT-PCR. TCRdb analysed the multiplex PCR reads with MiXCR anew, one entry per CDR3 protein. Altogether 650,000 to 800,000 distinct CDR3 sequences are present, just under 45% being singletons, with the ten largest covering approximately 6.8%. This sample was included in a study of T cells in Graves' hyperthyroidism and ophthalmopathy. Study observations and caveats: Stable hyperthyroidism and ophthalmopathy were separated using 13 V-J signatures. The model forecast ophthalmopathy, anticipating it by a median approximately 7 months before onset.

Not enrolled were patients with uncontrolled infection, other autoimmune disease, pregnancy or lactation. Sequenced: peripheral blood or thyroid tissue (not recorded which). The TCR was taken from an adult man with Graves' disease, either hyperthyroidism or ophthalmopathy (not recorded which).

CDR3 DNA: TGTGCCAGCAGCTTAGAACGACAATTCTTCTATGGCTACACCTTC. This codes for CASSLERQFFYGYTF. The chain joins TRBV7-2 to TRBJ1-2; D remains ambiguous. Germline CDR1 SGHTA, CDR2 FQGNSA. The length of the CDR3 is 15 residues. Deletions cut 1 base from V and 4 bases from J, with 13 bases between.